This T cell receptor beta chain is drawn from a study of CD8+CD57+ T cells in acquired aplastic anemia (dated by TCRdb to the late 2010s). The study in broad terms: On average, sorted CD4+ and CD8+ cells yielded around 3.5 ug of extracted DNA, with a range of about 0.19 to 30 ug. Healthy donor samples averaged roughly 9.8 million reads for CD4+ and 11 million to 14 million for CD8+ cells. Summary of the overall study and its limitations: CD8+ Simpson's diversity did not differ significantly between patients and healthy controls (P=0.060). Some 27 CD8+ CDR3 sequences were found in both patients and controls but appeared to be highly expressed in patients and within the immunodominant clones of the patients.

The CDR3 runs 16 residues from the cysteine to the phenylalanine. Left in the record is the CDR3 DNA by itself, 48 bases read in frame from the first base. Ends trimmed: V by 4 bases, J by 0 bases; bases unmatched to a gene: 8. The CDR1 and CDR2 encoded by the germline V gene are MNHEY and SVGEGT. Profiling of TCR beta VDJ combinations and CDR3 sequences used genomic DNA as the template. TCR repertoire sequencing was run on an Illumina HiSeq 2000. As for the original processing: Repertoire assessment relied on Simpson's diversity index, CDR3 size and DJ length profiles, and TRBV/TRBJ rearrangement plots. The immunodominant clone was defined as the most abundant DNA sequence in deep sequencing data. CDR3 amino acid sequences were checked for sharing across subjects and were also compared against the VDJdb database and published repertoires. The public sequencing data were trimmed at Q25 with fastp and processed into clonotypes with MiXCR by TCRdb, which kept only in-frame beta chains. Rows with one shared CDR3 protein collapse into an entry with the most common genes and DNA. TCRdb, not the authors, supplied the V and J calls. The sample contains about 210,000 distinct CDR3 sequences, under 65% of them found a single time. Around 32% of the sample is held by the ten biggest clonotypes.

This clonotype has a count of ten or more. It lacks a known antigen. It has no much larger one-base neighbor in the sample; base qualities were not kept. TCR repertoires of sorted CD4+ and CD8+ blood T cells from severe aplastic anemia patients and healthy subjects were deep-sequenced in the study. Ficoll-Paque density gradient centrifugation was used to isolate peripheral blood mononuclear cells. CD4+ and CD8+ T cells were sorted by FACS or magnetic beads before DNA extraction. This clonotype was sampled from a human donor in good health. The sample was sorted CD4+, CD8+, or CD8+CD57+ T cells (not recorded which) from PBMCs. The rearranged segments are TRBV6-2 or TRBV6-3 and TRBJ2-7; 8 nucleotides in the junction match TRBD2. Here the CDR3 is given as CASSSGASGFSYEQYF. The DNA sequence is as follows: TGTGCCAGCAGTTCCGGGGCTAGCGGGTTCTCCTACGAGCAGTACTTC.